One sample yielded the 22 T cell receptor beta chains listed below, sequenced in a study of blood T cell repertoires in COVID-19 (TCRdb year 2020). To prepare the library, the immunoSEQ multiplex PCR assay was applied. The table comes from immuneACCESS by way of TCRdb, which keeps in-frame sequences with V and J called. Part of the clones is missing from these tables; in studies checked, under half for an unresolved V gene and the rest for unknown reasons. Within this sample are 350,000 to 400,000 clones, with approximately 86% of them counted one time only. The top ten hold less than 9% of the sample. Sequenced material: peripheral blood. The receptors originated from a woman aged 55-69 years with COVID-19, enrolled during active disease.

In DNA form, the CDR3 reads TGTGCCAGCAGCTTAACGGGACAGGGGATCGGCGAGCAGTACTTC. Its protein product is CASSLTGQGIGEQYF. The J gene is TRBJ2-7, the V gene TRBV7-3; 10 nucleotides line up with TRBD1. Trimming removed 0 bases from V and 6 bases from J; junction bases left unmatched: 5. This CDR3 spans 15 amino acids. Looked up from germline, CDR1 is SGHTA and CDR2 is FQGTGA.

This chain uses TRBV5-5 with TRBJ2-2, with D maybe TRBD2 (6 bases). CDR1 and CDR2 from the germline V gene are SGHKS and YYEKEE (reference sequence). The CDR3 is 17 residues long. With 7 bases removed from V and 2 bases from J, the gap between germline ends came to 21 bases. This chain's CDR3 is CASLRYGRGSNTGELFF. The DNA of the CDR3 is TGTGCCAGCTTGAGGTATGGGCGGGGATCAAACACCGGGGAGCTGTTTTTT.

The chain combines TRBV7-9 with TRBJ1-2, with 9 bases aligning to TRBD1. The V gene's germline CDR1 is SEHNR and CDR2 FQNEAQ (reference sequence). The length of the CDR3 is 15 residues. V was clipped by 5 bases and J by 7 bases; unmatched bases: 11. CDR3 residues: CASSVTGGQGGGYTF. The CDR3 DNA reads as TGTGCCAGCAGCGTTACAGGGGGCCAGGGAGGTGGCTACACCTTC.

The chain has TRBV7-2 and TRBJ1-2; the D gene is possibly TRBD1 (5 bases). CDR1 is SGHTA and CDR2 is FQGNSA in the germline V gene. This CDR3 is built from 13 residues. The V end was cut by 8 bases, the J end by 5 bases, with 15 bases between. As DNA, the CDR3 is TGTGCCAGCTGGTCGGGGGTGACATATGGCTACACCTTC. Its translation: CASWSGVTYGYTF. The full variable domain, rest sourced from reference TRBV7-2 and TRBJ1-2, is GAGVSQSPSNKVTEKGKDVELRCDPISGHTALYWYRQSLGQGLEFLIYFQGNSAPDKSGLPSDRFSAERTGGSVSTLTIQRTQQEDSAVYLCASWSGVTYGYTFGSGTRLTVV.

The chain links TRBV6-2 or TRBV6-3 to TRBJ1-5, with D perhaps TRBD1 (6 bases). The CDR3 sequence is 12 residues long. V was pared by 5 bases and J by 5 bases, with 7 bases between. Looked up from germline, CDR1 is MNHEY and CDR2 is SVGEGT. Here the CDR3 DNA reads TGTGCCAGCAGTACAGGGTATCAGCCCCAGCATTTT. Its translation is CASSTGYQPQHF.

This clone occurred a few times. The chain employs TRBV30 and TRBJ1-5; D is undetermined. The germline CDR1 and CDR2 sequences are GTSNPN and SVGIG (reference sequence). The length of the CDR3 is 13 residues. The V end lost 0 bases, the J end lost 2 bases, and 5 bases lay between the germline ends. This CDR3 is CAWSVSRNQPQHF. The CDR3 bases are TGTGCCTGGAGTGTGAGTCGCAATCAGCCCCAGCATTTT.

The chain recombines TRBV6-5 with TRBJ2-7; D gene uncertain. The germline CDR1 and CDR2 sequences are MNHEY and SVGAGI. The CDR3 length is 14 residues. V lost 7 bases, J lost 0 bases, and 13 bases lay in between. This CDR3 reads CASTHATSSYEQYF. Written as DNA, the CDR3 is TGTGCCAGCACCCACGCCACGAGCTCCTACGAGCAGTACTTC.

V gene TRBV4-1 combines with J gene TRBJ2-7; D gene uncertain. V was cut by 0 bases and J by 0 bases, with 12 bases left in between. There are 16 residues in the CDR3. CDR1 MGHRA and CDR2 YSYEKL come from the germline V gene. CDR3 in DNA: TGCGCCAGCAGCCAAGACGGCAGGCCCTCCTCCTACGAGCAGTACTTC. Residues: CASSQDGRPSSYEQYF.

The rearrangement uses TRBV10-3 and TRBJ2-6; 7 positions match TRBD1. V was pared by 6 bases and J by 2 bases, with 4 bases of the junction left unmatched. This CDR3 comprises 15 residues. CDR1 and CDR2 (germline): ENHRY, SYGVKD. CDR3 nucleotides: TGTGCCATCAGCGGGACAGTGGCTGGGGCCAACGTCCTGACTTTC. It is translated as CAISGTVAGANVLTF.

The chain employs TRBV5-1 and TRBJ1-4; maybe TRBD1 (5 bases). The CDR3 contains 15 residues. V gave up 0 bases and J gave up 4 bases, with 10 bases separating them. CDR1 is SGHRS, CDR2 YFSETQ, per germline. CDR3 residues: CASSLVPGNNEKLFF. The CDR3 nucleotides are TGCGCCAGCAGCTTGGTCCCAGGGAATAATGAAAAACTGTTTTTT.

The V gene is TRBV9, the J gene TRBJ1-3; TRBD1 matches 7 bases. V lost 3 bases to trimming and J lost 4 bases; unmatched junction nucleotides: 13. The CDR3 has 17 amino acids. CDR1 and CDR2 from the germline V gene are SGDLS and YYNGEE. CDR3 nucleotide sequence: TGTGCCAGCAGCGCTGCCAACAGGGGACCGGTAGGAAACACCATATATTTT. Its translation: CASSAANRGPVGNTIYF.

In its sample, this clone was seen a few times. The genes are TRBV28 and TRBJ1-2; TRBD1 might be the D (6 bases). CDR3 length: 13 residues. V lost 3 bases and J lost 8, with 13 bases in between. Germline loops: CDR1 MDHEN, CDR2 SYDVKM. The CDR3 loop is CASSLATGRGYTF. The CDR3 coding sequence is TGTGCCAGCAGTTTGGCAACAGGGAGAGGCTACACCTTC.

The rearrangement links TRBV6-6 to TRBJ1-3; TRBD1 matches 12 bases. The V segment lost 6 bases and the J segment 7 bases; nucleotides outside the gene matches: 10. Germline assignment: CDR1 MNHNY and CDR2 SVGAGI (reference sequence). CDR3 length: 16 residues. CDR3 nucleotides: TGTGCCAGCAGCCCGAGGGGGGGACAGGGGGCCAACACCATATATTTT. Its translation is CASSPRGGQGANTIYF.

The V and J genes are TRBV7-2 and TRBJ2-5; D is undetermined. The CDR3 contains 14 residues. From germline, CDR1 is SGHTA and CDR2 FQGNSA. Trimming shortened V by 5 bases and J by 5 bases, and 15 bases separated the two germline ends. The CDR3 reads CASSPGDSWETQYF. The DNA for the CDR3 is TGTGCCAGCAGCCCCGGCGACTCTTGGGAGACCCAGTACTTC.

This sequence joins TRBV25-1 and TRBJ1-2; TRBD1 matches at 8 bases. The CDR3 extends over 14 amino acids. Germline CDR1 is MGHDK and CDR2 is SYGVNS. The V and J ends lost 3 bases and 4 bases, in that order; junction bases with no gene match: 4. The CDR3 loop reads CASSEDREVYGYTF. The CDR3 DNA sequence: TGTGCCAGCAGTGAGGACAGGGAGGTCTATGGCTACACCTTC.

The CDR3 protein is CASSSLAGDEQFF. The CDR3 DNA follows: TGTGCCAGCAGCTCCCTCGCAGGGGATGAGCAGTTCTTC. The V and J genes are TRBV7-3 and TRBJ2-1; perhaps TRBD1 as D (6 bases). The V end lost 4 bases, the J end lost 8 bases, and 12 bases lay between the germline ends. This CDR3 comprises 13 residues. Germline CDR1 SGHTA, CDR2 FQGTGA.

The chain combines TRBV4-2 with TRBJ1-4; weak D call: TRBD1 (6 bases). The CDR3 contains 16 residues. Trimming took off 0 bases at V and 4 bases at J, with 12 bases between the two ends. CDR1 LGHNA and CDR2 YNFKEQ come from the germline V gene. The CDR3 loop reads CASSQDQDSGNEKLFF. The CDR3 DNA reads TGTGCCAGCAGCCAAGACCAGGACAGTGGTAATGAAAAACTGTTTTTT.

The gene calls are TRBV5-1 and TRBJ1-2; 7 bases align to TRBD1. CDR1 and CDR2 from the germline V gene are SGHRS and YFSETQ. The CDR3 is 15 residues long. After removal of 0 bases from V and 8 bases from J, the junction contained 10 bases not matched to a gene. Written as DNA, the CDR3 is TGCGCCAGCAGCTTGGCCGCAGGGGGATCGAGGGGCTACACCTTC. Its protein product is CASSLAAGGSRGYTF.

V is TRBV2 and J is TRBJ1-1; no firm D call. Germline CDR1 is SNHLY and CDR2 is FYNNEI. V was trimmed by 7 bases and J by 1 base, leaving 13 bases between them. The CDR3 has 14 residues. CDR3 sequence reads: CASTTLGRNTEAFF. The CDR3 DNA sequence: TGTGCCAGCACCACTTTGGGGAGGAACACTGAAGCTTTCTTT.

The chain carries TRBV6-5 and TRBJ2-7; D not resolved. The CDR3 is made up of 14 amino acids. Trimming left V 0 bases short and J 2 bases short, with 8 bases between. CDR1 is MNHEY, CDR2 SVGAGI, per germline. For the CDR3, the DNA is TGTGCCAGCAGTTACTCCCTAGGAGCCTACGAGCAGTACTTC. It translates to CASSYSLGAYEQYF.

CDR3 loop: CASSPLEENYGYTF. The CDR3 DNA follows: TGTGCCAGCTCACCACTCGAGGAAAACTATGGCTACACCTTC. This sequence joins TRBV18 and TRBJ1-2, with D unresolved. There are 14 residues in the CDR3. The germline V gene encodes CDR1 KGHSH and CDR2 LQKENI. V lost 1 base to trimming and J lost 2 bases, with 8 bases between them.

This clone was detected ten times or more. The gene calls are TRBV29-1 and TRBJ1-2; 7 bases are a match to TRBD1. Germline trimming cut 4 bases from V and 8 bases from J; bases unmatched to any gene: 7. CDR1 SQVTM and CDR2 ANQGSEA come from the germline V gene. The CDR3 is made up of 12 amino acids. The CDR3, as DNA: TGCAGCGTTGCGGGGGACAGAATAGGCTACACCTTC. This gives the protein CSVAGDRIGYTF.